The rows below give T cell receptor beta chains drawn from one sample of a study of patients and donors after allogeneic stem cell transplantation. One entry per CDR3 protein, called by TCRdb with MiXCR from the RT-PCR reads. The sample comprises 4,000 to 5,000 distinct CDR3 sequences, 20% to 25% of which are singletons, and 15% to 20% rests with the top ten. The sample taken for sequencing was blood, either unsorted or a sorted T cell fraction (not recorded which). The receptors here all came from a human donor who was either an allogeneic HSCT recipient or a stem cell or donor lymphocyte infusion donor (not recorded which). It is not recorded whose cells these are; they may come from a transplant donor. CDR3s include the opening cysteine and the closing phenylalanine or tryptophan. The order of the fields is clone size, J gene, D gene, V gene, CDR3 DNA, CDR3 protein. A D gene is named only where the DNA matches it firmly. Clone size, where shown, is once, few, many, or a class for clones that have expanded.

- | TRBJ1-1 | - | TRBV29-1 | TGCAGCGTTGAAGGGCAGGAGGGGACTGAAGCTTTCTTT | CSVEGQEGTEAFF
- | TRBJ2-6 | - | TRBV7-3 | TGTGCCAGCAGCTCCGCTGGGGCCAACGTCCTGACTTTC | CASSSAGANVLTF
- | TRBJ2-1 | - | TRBV11-3 | TGTGCCAGCAGCTCTACCCCCGGGACGGAGCAGTTCTTC | CASSSTPGTEQFF
- | TRBJ2-7 | - | TRBV12-3/TRBV12-4 | TGTGCCAGCAGTACCTCCTACGAGCAGTACTTC | CASSTSYEQYF
few | TRBJ1-2 | - | TRBV10-1 | TGCGCCAGCAGTGAGGCAGAAAACTATGGCTACACCTTC | CASSEAENYGYTF
- | TRBJ2-2 | - | TRBV30 | TGTGCCTGGAGAAAGAAGGCCACCGGGGAGCTGTTTTTT | CAWRKKATGELFF
large | TRBJ2-3 | TRBD2 | TRBV7-2 | TGTGCCAGCAGTGCGACCGGGACTAGCGACACAGATACGCAGTATTTT | CASSATGTSDTDTQYF
medium-sized | TRBJ2-5 | - | TRBV25-1 | TGTGCCAGCAGTGTAGACAGGCTAGGGGCCCAGTACTTC | CASSVDRLGAQYF
few | TRBJ2-7 | - | TRBV6-2/TRBV6-3 | TGTGCCAGCAGCAAGCGTCTACCCCCCATCGCCTACGAGCAGTACTTC | CASSKRLPPIAYEQYF
- | TRBJ2-5 | TRBD2 | TRBV13 | TGTGCCAGCAGTCCCCGAGCGGGAGGTGGGGAGACCCAGTACTTC | CASSPRAGGGETQYF
medium-sized | TRBJ1-2 | - | TRBV7-9 | TGTGCCAGCAGCCCCCGAGGGGAATCCTATGGCTACACCTTC | CASSPRGESYGYTF
few | TRBJ2-1 | - | TRBV5-1 | TGCGCCAGCAGCTTGGGGGGGCCCTCGGATGAGCAGTTCTTC | CASSLGGPSDEQFF
few | TRBJ2-2 | - | TRBV24-1 | TGTGCCACCAGTGACATGACTAGGGACGCCGGGGAGCTGTTTTTT | CATSDMTRDAGELFF
- | TRBJ1-5 | - | TRBV29-1 | TGCAGCGTTGGGGGTAATCAGCCCCAGCATTTT | CSVGGNQPQHF
- | TRBJ1-1 | - | TRBV27 | TGTGCCAGCAGTTTACAGAGAGACACTGAAGCTTTCTTT | CASSLQRDTEAFF
- | TRBJ2-3 | TRBD1 | TRBV7-2 | TGTGCCAGCAGCTTGGACAGGGGAGATACGCAGTATTTT | CASSLDRGDTQYF
few | TRBJ2-5 | TRBD1 | TRBV7-6 | TGTGCCAGCAGCACGCCGGGACAGGGGAGGGAGACCCAGTACTTC | CASSTPGQGRETQYF
- | TRBJ2-1 | TRBD2 | TRBV15 | TGTGCCACCAGCAGAGGTGGTGGGAGGGATGAGCAGTTCTTC | CATSRGGGRDEQFF
- | TRBJ2-7 | - | TRBV2 | TGTGCCAGCAGCCCCAGGGGAATGGCCTACGAGCAGTACTTC | CASSPRGMAYEQYF
- | TRBJ2-1 | - | TRBV12-3/TRBV12-4 | TGTGCCAGCAGCAGATCTAGTCCCTCCTACAATGAGCAGTTCTTC | CASSRSSPSYNEQFF
- | TRBJ2-3 | - | TRBV13 | TGTGCCAGCAGCTTCCGGACGGGATCGAGCACAGATACGCAGTATTTT | CASSFRTGSSTDTQYF
few | TRBJ1-3 | - | TRBV7-2 | TGTGCCAGCAGCTTCAATCAGTTTAATATTGGAAACACCATATATTTT | CASSFNQFNIGNTIYF
large | TRBJ1-6 | TRBD1 | TRBV30 | TGTGCCTGGATGCGCACAGGGGGGAGTTCACCCCTCCACTTT | CAWMRTGGSSPLHF
- | TRBJ2-5 | TRBD1 | TRBV4-1 | TGCGCCAGCAGTCAACTCGGGACAGGGATCCAAGAGACCCAGTACTTC | CASSQLGTGIQETQYF
large | TRBJ2-1 | - | TRBV14 | TGTGCCAGCAGCCCTGCCGCGGGACAAAAGCAGTTCTTC | CASSPAAGQKQFF
medium-sized | TRBJ2-1 | - | TRBV7-8 | TGTGCCAGCAGCTTAGAGCGATACAATGAGCAGTTCTTC | CASSLERYNEQFF
medium-sized | TRBJ1-2 | TRBD1 | TRBV7-2 | TGTGCCAGCAGCTCTTCAGGGGGAGAATATGGCTACACCTTC | CASSSSGGEYGYTF
few | TRBJ1-1 | - | TRBV4-1 | TGCGCCAGCAGCCAAGAGTTGTTGAGCACTGAAGCTTTCTTT | CASSQELLSTEAFF
large | TRBJ2-2 | - | TRBV7-9 | TGTGCCAGCAGCCTCGGACTACCGAACACCGGGGAGCTGTTTTTT | CASSLGLPNTGELFF
few | TRBJ2-1 | - | TRBV6-6 | TGTGCCAGCGGGGTAGTAGGGAGTGAGCAGTTCTTC | CASGVVGSEQFF
- | TRBJ2-5 | - | TRBV7-2 | TGTGCCAGCAGCTTAGACCGGGAGACCCAGTACTTC | CASSLDRETQYF
medium-sized | TRBJ1-1 | - | TRBV5-1 | TGCGCCAGCAGCTTCGCGGGAGCTGAAGCTTTCTTT | CASSFAGAEAFF
few | TRBJ2-7 | - | TRBV5-1 | TGCGCCAGCAGCCCCGGACAGAACTCCTACGAGCAGTACTTC | CASSPGQNSYEQYF
- | TRBJ2-2 | - | TRBV5-1 | TGCGCCAGCAGCTTGGCCGACGGGGAGCTGTTTTTT | CASSLADGELFF
medium-sized | TRBJ2-3 | TRBD2 | TRBV12-3/TRBV12-4 | TGTGCCAGCAGTCGGACTAGCGTTACAGATACGCAGTATTTT | CASSRTSVTDTQYF
medium-sized | TRBJ2-1 | - | TRBV20-1 | TGCAGTGCTATAGACGGAGGCAAGGGATACAATGAGCAGTTCTTC | CSAIDGGKGYNEQFF
medium-sized | TRBJ2-5 | - | TRBV11-2 | TGTGCCAGCAGCATCGTTACAGCGGAGACCCAGTACTTC | CASSIVTAETQYF
medium-sized | TRBJ1-5 | - | TRBV12-3/TRBV12-4 | TGTGCCAGCAGAGCCCAGGGAGATGGTCAGCCCCAGCATTTT | CASRAQGDGQPQHF
few | TRBJ2-5 | - | TRBV11-1 | TGTGCCAGCAGGTCCGCGGTGCGCGAGACCCAGTACTTC | CASRSAVRETQYF
medium-sized | TRBJ2-7 | - | TRBV3-1 | TGTGCCAGCAGCCAAGACTACTACGAGCAGTACTTC | CASSQDYYEQYF
- | TRBJ1-6 | - | TRBV12-3/TRBV12-4 | TGTGCCAGCAGTTTAGGGGAAGCGTTTTCACCCCTCCACTTT | CASSLGEAFSPLHF
- | TRBJ2-5 | TRBD1 | TRBV11-3 | TGTGCCAGCAGCACACCGCAGGGGGCTGGGGAGACCCAGTACTTC | CASSTPQGAGETQYF
few | TRBJ2-7 | TRBD2 | TRBV10-2 | TGCGCCAGCAGTGAGTCAAGCGGGAACACCTACGAGCAGTACTTC | CASSESSGNTYEQYF
- | TRBJ2-3 | - | TRBV7-8 | TGTGCCAGCAGCTCACCGGACGATACGCAGTATTTT | CASSSPDDTQYF
- | TRBJ2-3 | - | TRBV20-1 | TGCAGGCCGGGGTCCGGAGATACGCAGTATTTT | CRPGSGDTQYF
few | TRBJ2-3 | TRBD1 | TRBV7-2 | TGTGCCAGCAGCTTAGGAAAAGACAGGGTATCATTGGATACGCAGTATTTT | CASSLGKDRVSLDTQYF
few | TRBJ2-1 | TRBD2 | TRBV4-3 | TGCGCCAGCAGCCAGGGGGCCGGGACTAGCGGGAGCAATGAGCAGTTCTTC | CASSQGAGTSGSNEQFF
few | TRBJ2-1 | - | TRBV24-1 | TGTGCCACCAGTGATTTGCCGGGACGTAACAATGAGCAGTTCTTC | CATSDLPGRNNEQFF
medium-sized | TRBJ2-7 | - | TRBV29-1 | TGCAGCGTCCGTGACGGTTACGAGCAGTACTTC | CSVRDGYEQYF
- | TRBJ1-2 | - | TRBV7-2 | TGTGCCAGCAGCACTACTCGGGGGTACTATGGCTACACCTTC | CASSTTRGYYGYTF
few | TRBJ1-6 | TRBD1 | TRBV14 | TGTGCCAGCAGCCCCGACAGGGGGAGATGGGGGTCACCCCTCCACTTT | CASSPDRGRWGSPLHF
few | TRBJ2-5 | - | TRBV11-2 | TGTGCCAGCAGCTTAGGTCGGGCGGAGACCCAGTACTTC | CASSLGRAETQYF
few | TRBJ1-1 | - | TRBV6-2/TRBV6-3 | TGTGCCAGCAGTGATCAGGGGCTGAACACTGAAGCTTTCTTT | CASSDQGLNTEAFF
medium-sized | TRBJ2-7 | - | TRBV30 | TGTGCCTGGAGTGCTACTCGGGATTCCGAGCAGTACTTC | CAWSATRDSEQYF
- | TRBJ1-2 | TRBD1 | TRBV19 | TGTGCCACTAAGATGACAGGGGGACCGGGCTATGGCTACACCTTC | CATKMTGGPGYGYTF